This T cell receptor beta chain was recorded in a study of T cells in Graves' hyperthyroidism and ophthalmopathy. The CDR3 regions of TCR beta were amplified from RNA transcripts. A first-round RT-PCR of the TCR CDR3 used the HTBI primer set. TCRdb reprocessed the multiplex PCR reads with MiXCR, giving one entry per CDR3 protein. The data contain 200,000 to 250,000 distinct CDR3 sequences, roughly 15% of them singletons. Exclusion of a patient resulted from uncontrolled infection, other autoimmune disease, pregnancy or lactation. Together with thyroid ultrasound, orbital computed tomography, serum thyroxine and TRAb, clinical symptoms were used for diagnoses. The PBMCs studied were ones that came from 10 ml fresh peripheral blood. The CDR3 is made up of 15 amino acids. The trim removed 2 bases at V and 5 bases at J, leaving 6 bases unmatched. In germline, CDR1 is KGHSH, CDR2 LQKENI. Findings and caveats of the study: Ophthalmopathy and stable hyperthyroidism were told apart by a 13 V-J model.

This clonotype was seen at least ten times. The antigen remains undetermined. The sequencing input was blood. This TCR derives from a woman aged 18-29 years with Graves' ophthalmopathy. The chain combines TRBV18 with TRBJ2-1, with TRBD2 matching over 7 bases. The CDR3 nucleotides read TGTGCCAGCTCACCATACTCGGGAGGTCACAATGAGCAGTTCTTC. This encodes CASSPYSGGHNEQFF.